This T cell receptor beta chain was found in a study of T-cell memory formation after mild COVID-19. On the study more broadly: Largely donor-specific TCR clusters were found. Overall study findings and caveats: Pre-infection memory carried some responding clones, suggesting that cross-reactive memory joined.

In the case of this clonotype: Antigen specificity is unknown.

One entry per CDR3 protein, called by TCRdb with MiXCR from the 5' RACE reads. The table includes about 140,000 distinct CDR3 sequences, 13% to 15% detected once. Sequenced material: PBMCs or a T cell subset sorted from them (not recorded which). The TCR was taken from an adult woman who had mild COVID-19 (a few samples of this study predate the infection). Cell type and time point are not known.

The CDR3 loop is CATSDFTSVKAGVAETQYF. CDR3 sequence (DNA): TGTGCCACCAGTGATTTTACGTCGGTTAAAGCGGGAGTCGCAGAGACCCAGTACTTC. The chain employs TRBV24-1 and TRBJ2-5; 8 bases align to TRBD2. J lost 4 bases, V lost 1 base, and 16 bases had no gene match. Germline V gene lookup returns CDR1 KGHDR and CDR2 SFDVKD. The CDR3 totals 19 residues.